The 24 T cell receptor beta chains reported below all come from one sample, sequenced in a study of blood T cell repertoires in COVID-19. TCRdb keeps only in-frame clones here, not all; method: immunoSEQ multiplex PCR. The profile covers more than 150,000 clones, with 80% to 90% appearing a single time and approximately 12% taken by the ten largest. Sequencing was carried out using peripheral blood. The receptor set was obtained from a woman aged 80 or older with COVID-19, enrolled during active disease.

This chain's CDR3 is CASVDRQYTEAFF. CDR3 coding DNA: TGTGCCAGCGTTGACAGGCAATACACTGAAGCTTTCTTT. The chain joins TRBV7-9 to TRBJ1-1, with D possibly TRBD1 on 6 matching bases. The CDR3 spans 13 residues. CDR1 and CDR2 (germline): SEHNR, FQNEAQ (reference sequence). Trimming removed 8 bases at V and 3 bases at J, with 13 bases between. Drawing the rest from reference TRBV7-9 and TRBJ1-1, the complete variable domain is DTGVSQNPRHKITKRGQNVTFRCDPISEHNRLYWYRQTLGQGPEFLTYFQNEAQLEKSRLLSDRFSAERPKGSFSTLEIQRTEQGDSAMYLCASVDRQYTEAFFGQGTRLTVV.

The J gene is TRBJ2-1, the V gene TRBV20-1, with 8 bases aligning to TRBD2. The CDR3 covers 15 residues. Germline V gene sequence: CDR1 DFQATT, CDR2 SNEGSKA (reference sequence). V was clipped by 3 bases and J by 3 bases; unmatched bases: 7. The CDR3: CSASALAGNYNEQFF. The CDR3, as DNA: TGCAGTGCTAGTGCGTTAGCGGGAAACTACAATGAGCAGTTCTTC.

CDR3 loop: CASSLGYSEAFF. The CDR3 nucleotides are TGTGCCAGCAGCTTGGGTTATTCTGAAGCTTTCTTT. J is TRBJ1-1 and V is TRBV5-4; D is ambiguous. The CDR3 has 12 amino acids. Trimming left V 0 bases short and J 6 bases short, with 6 bases between. The germline V gene encodes CDR1 SGHNT and CDR2 YYREEE (reference sequence).

The V gene is TRBV6-1, the J gene TRBJ1-6; TRBD1 matches 10 bases. The junction had 4 bases not matched to a gene; V was cut back by 1 base and J by 10 bases. The germline gives CDR1 MNHNS, CDR2 SASEGT. This CDR3 is built from 15 residues. Here the CDR3 reads CASSEGQGAGSPLHF. CDR3 nucleotide sequence: TGTGCCAGCAGTGAAGGACAGGGGGCCGGATCACCCCTCCACTTT.

The chain has TRBV7-2 and TRBJ2-1; 8 nucleotides line up with TRBD1. Trimming removed 0 bases from V and 4 bases from J; junction bases left unmatched: 8. CDR1 and CDR2 from the germline V gene are SGHTA and FQGNSA. The CDR3 covers 17 residues. CDR3 sequence reads: CASSLATGTGRYNEQFF. CDR3 DNA sequence: TGTGCCAGCAGCTTAGCTACCGGGACAGGACGATACAATGAGCAGTTCTTC.

V usage is TRBV5-1 and J usage is TRBJ1-4; no reliable D call. Per germline, CDR1 SGHRS and CDR2 YFSETQ. This CDR3 is 15 amino acids long. V lost 1 base and J 2 bases, leaving 9 bases between the germline ends. The DNA of the CDR3 is TGCGCCAGCAGCTTGAGGCCGGGTACTAATGAAAAACTGTTTTTT. It encodes CASSLRPGTNEKLFF.

This clone was detected only once. The CDR3 DNA reads TGTGCCAGCACAGGGGGTACTGAAGCTTTCTTT. Its translation: CASTGGTEAFF. The chain combines TRBV2 with TRBJ1-1; TRBD1 matches 7 bases. The CDR3 is made up of 11 amino acids. The V segment lost 7 bases and the J segment 5 bases; nucleotides outside the gene matches: 1. CDR1 is SNHLY and CDR2 is FYNNEI in the germline V gene. The full variable domain, its missing parts supplied by reference TRBV2 and TRBJ1-1, is EPEVTQTPSHQVTQMGQEVILRCVPISNHLYFYWYRQILGQKVEFLVSFYNNEISEKSEIFDDQFSVERPDGSNFTLKIRSTKLEDSAMYFCASTGGTEAFFGQGTRLTVV.

This chain joins TRBV5-1 and TRBJ1-2; 9 bases match TRBD1. The CDR3 runs to 16 residues. V was pared by 3 bases and J by 2 bases, with 8 bases of the junction left unmatched. Per germline, CDR1 SGHRS and CDR2 YFSETQ. CDR3 sequence: CASSWGTGRLNYGYTF. CDR3 coding DNA: TGCGCCAGCAGCTGGGGGACAGGGAGACTGAACTATGGCTACACCTTC.

This sequence joins TRBV3-1 (or the pseudogene TRBV3-2) and TRBJ2-3, with TRBD2 matching over 9 bases. Germline-derived CDR1 and CDR2 are LGHDT and YNNKEL (reference sequence). V was pared by 0 bases and J by 3 bases, with 1 base of the junction left unmatched. CDR3 length: 15 residues. CDR3 amino acids: CASSQEAGGTDTQYF. The DNA of the CDR3 is TGTGCCAGCAGCCAAGAGGCGGGAGGGACAGATACGCAGTATTTT.

This chain links TRBV28 with TRBJ1-5, with D possibly matching TRBD1 (6 bases). Per germline, CDR1 MDHEN and CDR2 SYDVKM. Trimming stripped 7 bases from V and 5 bases from J, with 15 bases between. The CDR3 extends over 14 amino acids. CDR3 coding DNA: TGTGCCAGCATAGATGATCAGGGGCATCAGCCCCAGCATTTT. Encoded protein: CASIDDQGHQPQHF.

The J gene is TRBJ2-3, the V gene TRBV3-1 (or the pseudogene TRBV3-2); TRBD1 matches at 9 bases. The CDR3 is 14 residues long. V shed 4 bases, J shed 6 bases, and the junction held 5 bases outside the gene matches. Germline V CDR1 and CDR2: LGHDT, YNNKEL (reference sequence). CDR3 sequence: CASSPGQGPDTQYF. The CDR3 DNA follows: TGTGCCAGCAGCCCGGGACAGGGCCCCGATACGCAGTATTTT.

The CDR3 region is CASSQGSAGSTDTQYF. Written as DNA, the CDR3 is TGTGCCAGCAGCCAAGGGTCAGCGGGGAGCACAGATACGCAGTATTTT. The chain joins TRBV4-2 to TRBJ2-3; 7 nucleotides agree with TRBD2. The CDR3 is made up of 16 amino acids. V gave up 1 base and J gave up 0 bases; unmatched junction bases: 4. Per the germline V gene, CDR1 is LGHNA and CDR2 is YNFKEQ.

J is TRBJ2-7 and V is TRBV28; weak D call: TRBD2 (6 bases). In germline, CDR1 is MDHEN, CDR2 SYDVKM. This CDR3 comprises 14 residues. Trimming took off 5 bases at V and 4 bases at J, with 15 bases between the two ends. The CDR3 bases are TGTGCCAGCAGTGGAGGGACCCATATATACGAGCAGTACTTC. Encoded protein: CASSGGTHIYEQYF.

The chain links TRBV15 to TRBJ2-1; D not certain. V lost 3 bases and J 8 bases, leaving 14 bases between the germline ends. Per germline, CDR1 LNHNV and CDR2 YYDKDF (reference sequence). This CDR3 is 14 amino acids long. CDR3 in amino acids: CATSRRILEDEQFF. CDR3 nucleotide sequence: TGTGCCACCAGCAGGAGAATTCTAGAAGATGAGCAGTTCTTC. Using reference TRBV15 and TRBJ2-1 for the parts outside the CDR3, the full variable domain is DAMVIQNPRYQVTQFGKPVTLSCSQTLNHNVMYWYQQKSSQAPKLLFHYYDKDFNNEADTPDNFQSRRPNTSFCFLDIRSPGLGDTAMYLCATSRRILEDEQFFGPGTRLTVL.

The chain is built from TRBV4-3 and TRBJ2-5; weak D call: TRBD1 (7 bases). Per germline, CDR1 LGHNA and CDR2 YSLEER. With 0 bases removed from V and 5 bases from J, the gap between germline ends came to 16 bases. This CDR3 contains 16 residues. The CDR3 loop is CASSQEATGRRETQYF. The CDR3 nucleotides read TGCGCCAGCAGCCAAGAGGCGACAGGGAGGCGGGAGACCCAGTACTTC.

This clone came up a few times. The rearrangement links TRBV5-1 to TRBJ2-3, with 8 bases matching TRBD2. Per germline, CDR1 SGHRS and CDR2 YFSETQ. The J segment lost 0 bases and the V segment lost 6 bases, leaving 3 bases of the junction unmatched. The CDR3 consists of 14 residues. CDR3 amino acids: CASIRGGSTDTQYF. Here the CDR3 DNA reads TGCGCCAGCATCCGCGGGGGGAGCACAGATACGCAGTATTTT.

The chain employs TRBV7-8 and TRBJ2-3, with D unclear. CDR1 and CDR2 from the germline V gene are SGHVS and FQNEAQ. The CDR3 is made up of 13 amino acids. Trimming removed 2 bases from V and 3 bases from J, with 6 bases in between. The CDR3 loop is CASSLFATDTQYF. CDR3 DNA: TGTGCCAGCAGCTTATTTGCGACAGATACGCAGTATTTT.

This clone has just a few counts. The CDR3 DNA reads as TGTGCTAGTGGTTTCGGCGAGCAGTACTTC. It specifies CASGFGEQYF. The chain joins TRBV12-5 to TRBJ2-7; D not resolved. V was trimmed by 3 bases and J by 6 bases, leaving 3 bases between them. The CDR3 loop spans 10 amino acids. Per the germline V gene, CDR1 is LGHNT and CDR2 is FRNRAP.

The chain links TRBV9 to TRBJ2-5; 11 bases are shared with TRBD2. J lost 7 bases, V lost 0 bases, and 5 bases had no gene match. This CDR3 is 15 amino acids long. The V gene's germline CDR1 is SGDLS and CDR2 YYNGEE. CDR3 in DNA: TGTGCCAGCAGCGTAGGGGTAGCGGGAGGGGGGACCCAGTACTTC. It encodes CASSVGVAGGGTQYF. The full variable domain, in which reference TRBV9 and TRBJ2-5 provide the parts outside the CDR3, is DSGVTQTPKHLITATGQRVTLRCSPRSGDLSVYWYQQSLDQGLQFLIQYYNGEERAKGNILERFSAQQFPDLHSELNLSSLELGDSALYFCASSVGVAGGGTQYFGPGTRLLVL.

The genes are TRBV19 and TRBJ1-5; possible D gene TRBD1, 5 bases. The CDR3 spans 15 residues. Germline-derived CDR1 and CDR2 are LNHDA and SQIVND (reference sequence). V was cut by 7 bases and J by 7 bases, with 20 bases left in between. CDR3 sequence reads: CASTPWPAGNQPQHF. CDR3 bases: TGTGCCAGTACCCCATGGCCGGCAGGGAACCAGCCCCAGCATTTT.

The gene calls are TRBV2 and TRBJ1-4; TRBD1 might be the D (6 bases). Per the germline V gene, CDR1 is SNHLY and CDR2 is FYNNEI. V shed 6 bases and J shed 2 bases, with 16 bases lying between them. This CDR3 has 16 residues. In nucleotides, the CDR3 is TGTGCCAGCAGCACACCCCCGGGACACACTAATGAAAAACTGTTTTTT. Its translation is CASSTPPGHTNEKLFF.

In this sample, this clone turned up once. CDR3 amino acids: CASSRTPNTEAFF. For the CDR3, the DNA is TGTGCCAGCAGCCGGACACCTAACACTGAAGCTTTCTTT. The V call is TRBV28, the J call TRBJ1-1, with D tentatively TRBD1 (5 bases). CDR1 and CDR2 (germline): MDHEN, SYDVKM. Trimming took 6 bases from V and 2 from J, leaving 10 bases between them. This CDR3 comprises 13 residues.

The table lists this clone with a count of one. The chain links TRBV3-1 (or the pseudogene TRBV3-2) to TRBJ2-5, with D possibly TRBD1 on 8 matching bases. There are 16 residues in the CDR3. V gave up 1 base and J gave up 1 base, with 13 bases separating them. Germline V gene sequence: CDR1 LGHDT, CDR2 YNNKEL (reference sequence). The CDR3 nucleotides read TGTGCCAGCAGCCAAGGAGCGGGACAGGTCCAAGAGACCCAGTACTTC. Its translation is CASSQGAGQVQETQYF.

This clone appeared a few times. J is TRBJ2-7 and V is TRBV6-2 or TRBV6-3; 9 bases are a match to TRBD1. CDR3 length: 15 amino acids. Germline CDR1 MNHEY, CDR2 SVGEGT. V trimming: 5 bases; J trimming: 2 bases; junction bases outside the gene matches: 7. DNA of the CDR3: TGTGCCAGCAGTGCGACCGGGACAGGGACCTACGAGCAGTACTTC. This gives the protein CASSATGTGTYEQYF.